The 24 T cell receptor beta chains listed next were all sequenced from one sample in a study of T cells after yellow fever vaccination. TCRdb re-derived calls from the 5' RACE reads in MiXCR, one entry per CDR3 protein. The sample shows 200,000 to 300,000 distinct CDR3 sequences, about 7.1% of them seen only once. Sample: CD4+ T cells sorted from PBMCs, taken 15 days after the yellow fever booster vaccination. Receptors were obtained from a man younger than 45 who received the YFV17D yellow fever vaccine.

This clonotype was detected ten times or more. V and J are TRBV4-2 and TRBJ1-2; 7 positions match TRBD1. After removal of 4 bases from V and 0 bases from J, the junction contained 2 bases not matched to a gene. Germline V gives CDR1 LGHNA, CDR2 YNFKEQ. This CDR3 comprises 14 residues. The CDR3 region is CASSPGQTNYGYTF. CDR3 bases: TGTGCCAGCAGCCCGGGACAGACTAACTATGGCTACACCTTC.

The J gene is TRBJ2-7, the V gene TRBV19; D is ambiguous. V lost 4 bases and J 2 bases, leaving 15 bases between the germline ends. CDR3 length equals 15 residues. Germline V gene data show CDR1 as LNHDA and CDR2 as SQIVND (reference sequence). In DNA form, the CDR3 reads TGTGCCAGTAGTACTAGGATCCTTGGGACCTACGAGCAGTACTTC. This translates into CASSTRILGTYEQYF. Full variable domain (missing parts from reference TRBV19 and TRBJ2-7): DGGITQSPKYLFRKEGQNVTLSCEQNLNHDAMYWYRQDPGQGLRLIYYSQIVNDFQKGDIAEGYSVSREKKESFPLTVTSAQKNPTAFYLCASSTRILGTYEQYFGPGTRLTVT.

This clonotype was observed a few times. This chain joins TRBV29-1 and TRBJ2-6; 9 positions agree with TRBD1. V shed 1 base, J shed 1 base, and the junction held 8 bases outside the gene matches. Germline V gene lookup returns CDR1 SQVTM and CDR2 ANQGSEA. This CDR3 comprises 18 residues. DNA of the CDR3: TGCAGCGTTGAAGTTGGGACAGGGAGTAAGTCTGGGGCCAACGTCCTGACTTTC. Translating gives CSVEVGTGSKSGANVLTF. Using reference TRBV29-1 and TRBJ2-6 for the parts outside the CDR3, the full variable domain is SAVISQKPSRDICQRGTSLTIQCQVDSQVTMMFWYRQQPGQSLTLIATANQGSEATYESGFVIDKFPISRPNLTFSTLTVSNMSPEDSSIYLCSVEVGTGSKSGANVLTFGAGSRLTVL.

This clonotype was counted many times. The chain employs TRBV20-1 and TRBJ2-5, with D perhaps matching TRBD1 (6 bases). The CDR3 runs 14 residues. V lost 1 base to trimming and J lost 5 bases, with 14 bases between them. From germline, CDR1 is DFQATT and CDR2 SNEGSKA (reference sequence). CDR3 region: CSARGPGAGETQYF. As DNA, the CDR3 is TGCAGTGCTAGAGGCCCAGGGGCTGGCGAGACCCAGTACTTC.

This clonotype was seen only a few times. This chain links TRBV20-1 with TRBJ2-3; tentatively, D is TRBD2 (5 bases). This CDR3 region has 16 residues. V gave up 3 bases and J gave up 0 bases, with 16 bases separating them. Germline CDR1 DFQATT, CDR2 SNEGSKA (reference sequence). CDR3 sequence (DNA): TGCAGTGCTAGTAAAGGGAGCGCCTCAAGCACAGATACGCAGTATTTT. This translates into CSASKGSASSTDTQYF.

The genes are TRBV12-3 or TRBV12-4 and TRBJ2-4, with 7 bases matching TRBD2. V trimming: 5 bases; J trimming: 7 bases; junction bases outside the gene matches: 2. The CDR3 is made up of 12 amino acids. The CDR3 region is CASSPGGNIQYF. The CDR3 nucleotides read TGTGCCAGCAGTCCCGGGGGGAACATTCAGTACTTC.

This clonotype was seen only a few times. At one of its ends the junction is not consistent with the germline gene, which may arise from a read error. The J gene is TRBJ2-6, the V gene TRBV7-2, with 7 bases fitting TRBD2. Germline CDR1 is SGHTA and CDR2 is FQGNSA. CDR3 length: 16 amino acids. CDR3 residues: CASSLAESSGANVLTF. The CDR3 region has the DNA TGTGCCAGCAGCCTAGCGGAGTCCTCTGGGGCCAACGTCCTGACTTTC.

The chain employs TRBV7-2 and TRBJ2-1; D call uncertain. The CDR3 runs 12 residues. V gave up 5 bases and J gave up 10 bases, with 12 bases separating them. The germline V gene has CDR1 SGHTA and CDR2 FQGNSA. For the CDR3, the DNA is TGTGCCAGCAGCCCGCAAACACGGGAGCAGTTCTTC. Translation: CASSPQTREQFF. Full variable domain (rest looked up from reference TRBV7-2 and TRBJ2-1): GAGVSQSPSNKVTEKGKDVELRCDPISGHTALYWYRQSLGQGLEFLIYFQGNSAPDKSGLPSDRFSAERTGGSVSTLTIQRTQQEDSAVYLCASSPQTREQFFGPGTRLTVL.

The CDR3 loop reads CASSPGVTQYF. CDR3 bases: TGTGCCAGCAGCCCCGGGGTTACGCAGTATTTT. The chain has TRBV12-3 or TRBV12-4 and TRBJ2-3; D is possibly TRBD2 (5 bases). Trimming removed 6 bases at V and 8 bases at J, with 9 bases between. The CDR3 contains 11 residues.

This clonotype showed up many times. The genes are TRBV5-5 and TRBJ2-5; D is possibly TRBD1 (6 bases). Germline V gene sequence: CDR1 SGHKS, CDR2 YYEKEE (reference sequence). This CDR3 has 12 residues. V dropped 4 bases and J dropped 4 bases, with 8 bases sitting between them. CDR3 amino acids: CASSRDTETQYF. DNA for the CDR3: TGTGCCAGCAGCAGGGACACAGAGACCCAGTACTTC.

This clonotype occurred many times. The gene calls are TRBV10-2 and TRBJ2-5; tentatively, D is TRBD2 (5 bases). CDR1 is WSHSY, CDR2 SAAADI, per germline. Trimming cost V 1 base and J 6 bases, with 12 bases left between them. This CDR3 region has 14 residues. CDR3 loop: CASSELRVGQTQYF. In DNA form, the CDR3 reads TGCGCCAGCAGTGAGTTGCGGGTTGGGCAGACCCAGTACTTC.

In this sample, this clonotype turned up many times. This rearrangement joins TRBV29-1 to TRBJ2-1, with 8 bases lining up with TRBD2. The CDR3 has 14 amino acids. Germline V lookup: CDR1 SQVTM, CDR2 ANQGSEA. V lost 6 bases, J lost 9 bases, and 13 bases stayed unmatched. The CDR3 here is CSVARTSYRGEQFF. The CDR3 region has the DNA TGCAGCGTAGCGAGGACTAGCTACCGGGGTGAGCAGTTCTTC.

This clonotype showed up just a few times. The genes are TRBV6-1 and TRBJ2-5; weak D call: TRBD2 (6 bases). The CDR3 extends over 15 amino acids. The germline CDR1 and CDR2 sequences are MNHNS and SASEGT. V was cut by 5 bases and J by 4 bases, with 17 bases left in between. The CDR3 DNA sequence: TGTGCCAGCAGTAGGTCCTCCGGGAGCGCAGAGACCCAGTACTTC. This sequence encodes CASSRSSGSAETQYF.

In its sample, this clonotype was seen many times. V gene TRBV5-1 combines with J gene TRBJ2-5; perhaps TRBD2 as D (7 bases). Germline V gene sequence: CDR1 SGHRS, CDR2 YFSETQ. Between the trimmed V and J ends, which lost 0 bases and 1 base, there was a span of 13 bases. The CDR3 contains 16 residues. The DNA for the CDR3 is TGCGCCAGCAGCTTGGGAGCGGGGACACCCCAAGAGACCCAGTACTTC. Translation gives CASSLGAGTPQETQYF.

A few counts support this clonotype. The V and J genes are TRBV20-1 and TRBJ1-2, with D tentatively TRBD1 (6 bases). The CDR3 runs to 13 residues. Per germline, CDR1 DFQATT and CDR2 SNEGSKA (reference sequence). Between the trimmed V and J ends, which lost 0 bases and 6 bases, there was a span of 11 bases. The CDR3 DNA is TGCAGTGCTAGAGATCACAGGGCTGATGGCTACACCTTC. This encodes CSARDHRADGYTF.

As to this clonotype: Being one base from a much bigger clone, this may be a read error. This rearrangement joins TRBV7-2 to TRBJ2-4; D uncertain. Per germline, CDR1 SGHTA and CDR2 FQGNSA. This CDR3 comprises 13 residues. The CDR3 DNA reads TGTGCCGGCAGCTTAGGTCTTCCGGACATTCAGTACTTC. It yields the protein CAGSLGLPDIQYF. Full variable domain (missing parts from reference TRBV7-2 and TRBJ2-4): GAGVSQSPSNKVTEKGKDVELRCDPISGHTALYWYRQSLGQGLEFLIYFQGNSAPDKSGLPSDRFSAERTGGSVSTLTIQRTQQEDSAVYLCAGSLGLPDIQYFGAGTRLSVL.

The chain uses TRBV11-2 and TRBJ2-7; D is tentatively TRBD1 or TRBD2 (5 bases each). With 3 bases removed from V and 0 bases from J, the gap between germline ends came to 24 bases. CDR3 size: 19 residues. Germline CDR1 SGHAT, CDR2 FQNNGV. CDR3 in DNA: TGTGCCAGCAGCTTCGTTTTGGCTCTGGGGACCGCGAGCTCCTACGAGCAGTACTTC. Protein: CASSFVLALGTASSYEQYF.

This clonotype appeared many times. CDR3 loop: CASSLGLLAGYYEQYF. The CDR3 bases are TGTGCCAGCAGCTTAGGGTTACTAGCGGGATACTACGAGCAGTACTTC. The J gene is TRBJ2-7, the V gene TRBV7-8; 10 bases are shared with TRBD2. V shed 1 base, J shed 3 bases, and the junction held 6 bases outside the gene matches. This CDR3 is 16 amino acids long. CDR1 SGHVS and CDR2 FQNEAQ come from the germline V gene.

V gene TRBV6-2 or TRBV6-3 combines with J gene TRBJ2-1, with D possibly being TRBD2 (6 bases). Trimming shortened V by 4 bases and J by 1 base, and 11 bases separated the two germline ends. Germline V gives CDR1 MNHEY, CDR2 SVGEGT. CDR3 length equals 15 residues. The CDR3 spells CASSSLARSYNEQFF. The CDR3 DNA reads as TGTGCCAGCAGTTCGCTAGCGAGGTCCTACAATGAGCAGTTCTTC.

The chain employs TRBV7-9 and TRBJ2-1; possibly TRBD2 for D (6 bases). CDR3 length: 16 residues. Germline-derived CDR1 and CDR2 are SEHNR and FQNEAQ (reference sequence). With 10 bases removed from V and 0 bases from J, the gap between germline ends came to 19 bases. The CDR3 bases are TGTGCCACCCCAAAAGCGGGTTTAAGCTCCTACAATGAGCAGTTCTTC. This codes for CATPKAGLSSYNEQFF.

This CDR3 reads CASSPSDRAQPQHF. In DNA form, the CDR3 reads TGTGCCAGCAGTCCATCGGACAGGGCTCAGCCCCAGCATTTT. V usage is TRBV12-3 or TRBV12-4 and J usage is TRBJ1-5, with 8 bases lining up with TRBD1. The CDR3 loop spans 14 amino acids. With 5 bases clipped from V and 6 bases from J, the junction kept 6 bases outside the gene matches.

CDR3 amino acids: CASSIRTSAGRNEQFF. The DNA for the CDR3 is TGCGCCAGCAGCATCAGGACTAGCGCGGGTCGAAATGAGCAGTTCTTC. The chain carries TRBV5-1 and TRBJ2-1, with 9 bases lining up with TRBD2. The CDR3 has 16 amino acids. The trim removed 4 bases at V and 7 bases at J, leaving 12 bases unmatched. The V gene's germline CDR1 is SGHRS and CDR2 YFSETQ.

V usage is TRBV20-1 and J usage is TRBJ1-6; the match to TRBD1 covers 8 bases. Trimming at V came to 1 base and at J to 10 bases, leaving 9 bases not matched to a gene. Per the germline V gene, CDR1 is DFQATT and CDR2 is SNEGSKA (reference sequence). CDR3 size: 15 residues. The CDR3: CSARGTQGARSPLHF. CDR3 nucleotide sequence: TGCAGTGCTAGAGGGACCCAGGGGGCCCGGTCACCCCTCCACTTT.

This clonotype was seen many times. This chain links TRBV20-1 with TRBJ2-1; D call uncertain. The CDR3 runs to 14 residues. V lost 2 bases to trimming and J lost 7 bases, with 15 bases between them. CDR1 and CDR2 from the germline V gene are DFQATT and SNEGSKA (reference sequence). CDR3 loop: CSARFGVSWNEQFF. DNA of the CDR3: TGCAGTGCTAGATTTGGGGTTAGCTGGAATGAGCAGTTCTTC.